This TCR beta chain comes out of a study of PD-L1 blockade in urothelial cancer. Study as a whole: Analyses were performed on blood at 3 weeks after treatment start (the second dose) and at 6 weeks.

Concerning this clone itself: Antigen: not known.

Study-wide results and limits: Improved survival was predicted by pretreatment blood TCR clonality below the median. Tumor-associated TCR clones expanded more in blood at 3 weeks in patients with durable benefit.

The V end lost 7 bases, the J end lost 7 bases, and 13 bases lay between the germline ends. Germline CDR1 SNHLY, CDR2 FYNNEI. CDR3 length: 13 residues. Time point in this sample: pretreatment peripheral blood. Sequencing was performed with immunoSEQ multiplex PCR; in TCRdb, only in-frame clones are kept and a portion is missing. The sample yields tens of thousands of clones, more than 75% seen once. The chain couples TRBV2 to TRBJ1-4; no reliable D call. The sequence was obtained from a man aged 60-69 years with urothelial cancer. Sequencing was performed on PBMCs, taken around atezolizumab (anti-PD-L1) treatment. The CDR3 region has the DNA TGTGCCAGCACCGGCGAGGTCGGTGAAAAACTGTTTTTT. It translates to CASTGEVGEKLFF.